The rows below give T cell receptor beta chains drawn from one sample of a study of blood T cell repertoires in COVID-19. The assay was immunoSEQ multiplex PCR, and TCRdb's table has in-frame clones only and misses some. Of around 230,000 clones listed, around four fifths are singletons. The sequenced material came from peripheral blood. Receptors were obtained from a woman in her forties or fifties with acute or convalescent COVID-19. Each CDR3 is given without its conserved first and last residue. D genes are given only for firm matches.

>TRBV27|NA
ASSSLIADTDTQY
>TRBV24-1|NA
ATSDWGAAGTQY
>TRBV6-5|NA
ASGAAPAGAQDT
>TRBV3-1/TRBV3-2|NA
ASSLDRRNEKLF
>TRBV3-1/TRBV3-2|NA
ASSQRARGTDTQY
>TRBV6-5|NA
ASRHLSDRYNEQF
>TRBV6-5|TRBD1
ASSYGTAGGGYT
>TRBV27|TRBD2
ASSFGGGGYEQY
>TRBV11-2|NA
ASSLGAGEQF
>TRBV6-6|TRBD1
ASSYTGTGPTGELF
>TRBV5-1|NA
ASSSGGEAYTGELF
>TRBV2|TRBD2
ASRPSGTYEQY
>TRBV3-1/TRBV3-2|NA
ASSQEFSPQPQH
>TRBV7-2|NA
ASSFGQKYEQY
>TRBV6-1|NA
ASSEVGSNYGYT
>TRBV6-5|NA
ASSYSLWGDEQF
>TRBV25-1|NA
ASSLRQDNEKLF
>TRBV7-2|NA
ASSSTQGRDQH
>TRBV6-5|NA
ATLSRDLSYT
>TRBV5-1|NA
ASSPGQSANYGYT
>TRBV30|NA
AWTIQRNTGELF
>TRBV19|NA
ASSLPGGPNQPQH
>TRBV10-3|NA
AISPKTGLSDTEAF
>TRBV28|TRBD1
ASSLRKGRGDNSPLH
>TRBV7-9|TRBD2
ASSLVAGSTDTQY
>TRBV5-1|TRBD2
ASRSRLAGGDTQY
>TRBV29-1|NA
SVDAGLPRADTQY
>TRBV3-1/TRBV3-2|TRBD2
ASSQEGSGRADTQY
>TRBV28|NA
ATRGAGTYNEQF
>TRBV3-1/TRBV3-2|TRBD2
ASSRTSGRTQETQY
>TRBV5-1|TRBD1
ASSLAGGLGYT
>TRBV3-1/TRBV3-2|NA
ASSQDTGYNEQY
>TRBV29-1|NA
SVECEGADTQY
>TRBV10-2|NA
ASKRSNSNQPQH
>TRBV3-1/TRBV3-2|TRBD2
ASSPGGAGGSYNEQF
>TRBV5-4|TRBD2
ASSLIPGGANTGELF
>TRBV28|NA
ASSLGSSGANVLT
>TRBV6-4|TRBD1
ASSDSGGNTGELF
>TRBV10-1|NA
ASSESVRGMRNEQF
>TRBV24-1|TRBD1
ATSDPGQGNGYT
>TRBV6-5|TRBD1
ATWGTGSNQPQH
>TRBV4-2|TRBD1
ASSQAGTANEQF
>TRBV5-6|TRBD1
ASSLTGGRNQPQH
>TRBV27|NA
ARISPLQNTEAF